This TCR beta chain appears in the sequencing data of a study of CD4+ T cells in melanoma (dated by TCRdb to 2022 to 2024). Background on the whole study: The study examined neoantigen-specific CD4+ T cells in human melanoma.

The method was the immunoSEQ multiplex PCR assay. TCRdb holds this immuneACCESS table with in-frame rearrangements only. Some clones are missing; in checked studies, unresolved V genes explain under half, and the rest has no known cause. For this sample there are around 110,000 clones; around 92% appear just once. About 3.5% of the sample rests with the top ten. Notes on this clone: Its antigen target is currently unknown. Nothing much larger sits one base from this clone, and base qualities are not available.

Overall study results and their limits: The report described a correlation between neoantigen-specific CD4+ T cells and the function of CD8+ T cells, macrophages and B cells. Neoantigen-specific CD4+ T cells in melanoma were reported to show diverse differentiation states.

Donors were patients with melanoma. The sequenced sample was peripheral blood. The receptor's source is a human donor with melanoma.

CDR3 reads: CASSPVSGYNSPLHF. The DNA sequence is as follows: TGTGCCAGCAGTCCCGTATCGGGCTATAATTCACCCCTCCACTTT. The chain is assembled from TRBV28 and TRBJ1-6; no D gene can be assigned with confidence. At the junction V is shortened by 5 bases and J by 3 bases, with 11 bases in between. The germline V gene yields MDHEN for CDR1 and SYDVKM for CDR2. The CDR3 starts with the cysteine, ends with the phenylalanine, and has 15 residues. The only DNA kept is the CDR3, 45 bases in frame from the first base.